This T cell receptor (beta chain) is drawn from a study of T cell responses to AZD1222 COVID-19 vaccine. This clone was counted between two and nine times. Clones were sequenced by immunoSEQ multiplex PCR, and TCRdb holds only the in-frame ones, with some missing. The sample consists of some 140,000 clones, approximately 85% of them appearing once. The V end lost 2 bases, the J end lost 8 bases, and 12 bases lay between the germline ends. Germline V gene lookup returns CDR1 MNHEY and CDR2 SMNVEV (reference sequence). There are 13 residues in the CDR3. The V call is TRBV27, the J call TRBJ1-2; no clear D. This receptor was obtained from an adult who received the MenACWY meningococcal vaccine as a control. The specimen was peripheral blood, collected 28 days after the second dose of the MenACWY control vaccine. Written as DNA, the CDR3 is TGTGCCAGCAGTTTAAGTGCGGGATTGGGCTACACCTTC. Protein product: CASSLSAGLGYTF.